This T cell receptor beta chain was obtained from a study of T cell changes during pregnancy in multiple sclerosis. The J segment lost 6 bases and the V segment lost 0 bases, leaving 3 bases of the junction unmatched. The germline V gene has CDR1 SGHRS and CDR2 YFSETQ. The CDR3 consists of 16 residues. Assay: immunoSEQ multiplex PCR; the TCRdb copy retains only in-frame clones and omits some. The sample includes about 100,000 clones, about 90% of them seen just once. Here the sequenced sample was peripheral blood, taken after pregnancy. This clonotype originated in a female donor with multiple sclerosis, enrolled in a pregnancy study. This chain links TRBV5-1 with TRBJ1-6; 10 nucleotides agree with TRBD1. The CDR3 loop is CASSLEGQGFNSPLHF. The CDR3 coding sequence is TGCGCCAGCAGCTTGGAGGGACAGGGGTTTAATTCACCCCTCCACTTT.